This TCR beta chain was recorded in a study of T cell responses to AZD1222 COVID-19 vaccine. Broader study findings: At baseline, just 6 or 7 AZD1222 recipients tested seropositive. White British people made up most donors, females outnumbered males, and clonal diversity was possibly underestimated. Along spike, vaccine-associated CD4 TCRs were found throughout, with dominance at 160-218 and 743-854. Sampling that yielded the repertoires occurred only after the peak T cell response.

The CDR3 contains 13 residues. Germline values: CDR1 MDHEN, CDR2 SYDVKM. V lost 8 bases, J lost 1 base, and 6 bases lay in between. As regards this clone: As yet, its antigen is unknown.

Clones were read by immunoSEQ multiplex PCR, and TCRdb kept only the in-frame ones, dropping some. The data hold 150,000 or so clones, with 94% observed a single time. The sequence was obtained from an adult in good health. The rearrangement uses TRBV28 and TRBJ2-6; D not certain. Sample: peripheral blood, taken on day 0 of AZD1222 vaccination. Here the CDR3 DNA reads TGTGCCAGCTCGGATTCTGGGGCCAACGTCCTGACTTTC. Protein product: CASSDSGANVLTF.